The T cell receptor beta chain under discussion was sequenced for a study of blood T cell repertoires in COVID-19. The wider study: Some COVID-19 samples were acute and others convalescent; all came from the United States, Italy and Spain. T cells, B-cell-depleted T cells, or PBMCs supplied cDNA or gDNA.

This CDR3 spans 14 amino acids. Germline V lookup: CDR1 SGHTA, CDR2 FQGNSA. Trimming at V came to 5 bases and at J to 1 base, leaving 3 bases not matched to a gene. TCRdb's copy holds only in-frame clones and misses some; the assay was immunoSEQ multiplex PCR. The data show around 230,000 clones, with more than 65% seen just once and 6% to 9.5% held by the top ten. The sequenced sample consisted of peripheral blood. V gene TRBV7-2 combines with J gene TRBJ2-3; TRBD2 aligns across 7 bases. The source of this sequence is a woman at least 80 years old with acute or convalescent COVID-19. CDR3 sequence reads: CASSPGGGTDTQYF. Here the CDR3 DNA reads TGTGCCAGCAGCCCGGGGGGAGGCACAGATACGCAGTATTTT.